This T cell receptor (beta chain) was captured in a study of blood T cell repertoires in COVID-19. Study summary: COVID-19 samples collected from the United States, Italy and Spain covered acute and convalescent phases. From T cells, B-cell-depleted T cells, or PBMCs came the material, which was cDNA or gDNA.

This CDR3 has 15 residues. Germline CDR1 is LNHDA and CDR2 is SQIVND (reference sequence). The V segment lost 3 bases and the J segment 6 bases; nucleotides outside the gene matches: 2. Original processing methods: The authors estimated nucleated cell counts from reference gene primer amplification. The method was immunoSEQ multiplex PCR; TCRdb's version includes in-frame clones alone and lacks a portion of them. From that table come the V and J calls and clone size; the DNA was used to work out D and trimming. This table holds 250,000 to 300,000 clones, over 75% found once. Across 24 US areas, participants ranged in age from roughly 18 to 89 years.

The sequenced sample consisted of PBMCs or T cells enriched from blood (not recorded which). The clonotype originates from a woman aged 25 to 45 who had recovered from COVID-19. The chain couples TRBV19 to TRBJ2-1; 13 bases are shared with TRBD2. Written as DNA, the CDR3 is TGTGCCAGTAGTATTACTAGCGGGGGGGCCAATGAGCAGTTCTTC. Amino acids: CASSITSGGANEQFF.